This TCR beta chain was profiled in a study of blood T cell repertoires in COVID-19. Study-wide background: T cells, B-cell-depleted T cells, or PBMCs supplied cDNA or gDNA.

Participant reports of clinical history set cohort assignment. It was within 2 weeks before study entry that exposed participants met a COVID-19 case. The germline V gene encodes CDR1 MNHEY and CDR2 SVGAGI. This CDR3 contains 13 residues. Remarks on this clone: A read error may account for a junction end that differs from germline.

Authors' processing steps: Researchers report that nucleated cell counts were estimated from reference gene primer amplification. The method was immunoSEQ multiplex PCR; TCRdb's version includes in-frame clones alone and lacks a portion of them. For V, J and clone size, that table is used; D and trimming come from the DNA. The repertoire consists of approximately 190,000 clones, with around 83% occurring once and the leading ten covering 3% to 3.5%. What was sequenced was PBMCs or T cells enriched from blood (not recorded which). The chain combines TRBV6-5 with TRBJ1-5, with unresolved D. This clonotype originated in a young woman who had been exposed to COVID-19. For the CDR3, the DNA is TGTGCCAGTAGTTACCGGTACGGTCAGCCCCAGCATTTT. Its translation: CASSYRYGQPQHF.